This T cell receptor beta chain was sequenced for a study of control samples from healthy donors and cancer patients. CDR1 and CDR2 (germline): SNHLY, FYNNEI. The CDR3 length is 13 residues. V was trimmed by 1 base and J by 3 bases, leaving 6 bases between them. Using immunoSEQ multiplex PCR, the repertoire was profiled, and TCRdb retains in-frame clones only, with some absent. This sample carries roughly 120,000 clones, more than 70% of them seen once, and the ten largest clones take 2.3%. The chain couples TRBV2 to TRBJ1-2, with D hard to call. Sequencing was done on a sample of blood. The sequence was collected from an older woman in good health. As DNA, the CDR3 is TGTGCCAGCAGTGAAGACTCATACTATGGCTACACCTTC. It encodes CASSEDSYYGYTF.